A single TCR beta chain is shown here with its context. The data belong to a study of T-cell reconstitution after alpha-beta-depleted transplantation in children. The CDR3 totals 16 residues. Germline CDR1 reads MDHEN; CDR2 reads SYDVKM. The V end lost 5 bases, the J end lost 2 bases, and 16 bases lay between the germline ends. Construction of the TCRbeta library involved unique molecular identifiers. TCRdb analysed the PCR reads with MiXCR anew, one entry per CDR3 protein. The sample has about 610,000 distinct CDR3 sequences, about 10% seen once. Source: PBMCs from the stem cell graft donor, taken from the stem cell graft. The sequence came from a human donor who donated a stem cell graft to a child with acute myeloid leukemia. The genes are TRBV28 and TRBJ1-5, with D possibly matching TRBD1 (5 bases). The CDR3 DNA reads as TGTGCCAGCAGTCTTACCCAGGGTCGAGGCAATCAGCCCCAGCATTTT. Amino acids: CASSLTQGRGNQPQHF.